Listed below are T cell receptor beta chains from one sample, sequenced in a study of CD8 T cells in ankylosing spondylitis. TCRdb re-derived calls from the 5' RACE reads in MiXCR, one entry per CDR3 protein. The table records about 160,000 distinct CDR3 sequences, 15% to 20% of them present only once. The sample was blood, either unsorted or a sorted T cell fraction (not recorded which). The receptors originated from a male donor with ankylosing spondylitis or in good health (not recorded which). The CDR3 runs from the conserved cysteine through the conserved F or W. Each record gives: clone size, D gene, V gene, J gene, CDR3 length, CDR3 DNA, CDR3 protein. A D gene is named only where the DNA matches it firmly. Only some rows state a clone size, as once, few, many or a class for expanded clones.

>few|.|TRBV20-1|TRBJ2-1|18
TGCAGTGCTAGGGAAATCGAAGGATCGGGACCCCCGGCGGTCGAGCAGTTCTTC
CSAREIEGSGPPAVEQFF
>many|.|TRBV5-5|TRBJ1-6|16
TGTGCCAGCAGCTCCTGGATGAGCTCCTATAATTCACCCCTCCACTTT
CASSSWMSSYNSPLHF
>many|TRBD1|TRBV20-1|TRBJ1-1|12
TGCAGTGCTGGGACAGGGCAGACTGAAGCTTTCTTT
CSAGTGQTEAFF
>few|.|TRBV5-1|TRBJ2-1|14
TGCGCCAGCAGCTTGGCTAGCGAGGGCAATGAGCAGTTCTTC
CASSLASEGNEQFF
>.|.|TRBV6-6|TRBJ2-2|13
TGTGCCAGCAGTTACTCCTACACCGGGGAGCTGTTTTTT
CASSYSYTGELFF
>few|TRBD1|TRBV6-5|TRBJ2-7|11
TGTGCCAGCAGTGACGGGACAGAACAGTACTTC
CASSDGTEQYF
>few|.|TRBV18|TRBJ1-5|15
TGTGCCAGCTCACCAACCATCATAGGGGAAGGGCCCCAGCATTTT
CASSPTIIGEGPQHF
>many|.|TRBV15|TRBJ2-3|15
TGTGCCACCAGCAGTTCGTCAGCTTGGGCAGATACGCAGTATTTT
CATSSSSAWADTQYF
>many|TRBD2|TRBV7-9|TRBJ2-1|16
TGTGCCAGCAGCTCTCCTAGCGGGAGCTCCTACAATGAGCAGTTCTTC
CASSSPSGSSYNEQFF
>few|.|TRBV2|TRBJ1-6|15
TGTGCCAGCAGTGCCCGGGGGAGGAGTAATTCACCCCTCCACTTT
CASSARGRSNSPLHF
>.|.|TRBV6-1|TRBJ2-7|15
TGTGCCAGACGCTCGAAGCTCCCGGACTCCTACGAGCAGTACTTC
CARRSKLPDSYEQYF
>.|.|TRBV3-1|TRBJ2-2|19
TGTGCCAGCAGCCAAGATCCTGAGGGACCGACCCTGAACACCGGGGAGCTGTTTTTT
CASSQDPEGPTLNTGELFF
>.|.|TRBV7-9|TRBJ1-4|15
TGTGCCAGCAGCTTATCGACAACCGGCGCGGAAAAACTGTTTTTT
CASSLSTTGAEKLFF
>many|.|TRBV20-1|TRBJ1-3|14
TGCAGTGCTCCGCTAGGTGGTGGGGGAAACACCATATATTTT
CSAPLGGGGNTIYF
>many|TRBD1|TRBV6-5|TRBJ2-7|14
TGTGCCAGCAGTTACAGGGGGCGCGGATACGAGCAGTACTTC
CASSYRGRGYEQYF
>many|TRBD2|TRBV7-8|TRBJ2-3|16
TGTGCCAGCAGCACCCGACTAGCGGGAGAGCGAGATACGCAGTATTTT
CASSTRLAGERDTQYF
>many|TRBD2|TRBV20-1|TRBJ2-7|15
TGCAGTGCCGTCTCTAGCGGGAGGGCGGTCTACGAGCAGTACTTC
CSAVSSGRAVYEQYF
>.|TRBD2|TRBV12-3/TRBV12-4|TRBJ2-1|14
TGTGCCAGCAGGCAGACTAGCGGGTACAATGAGCAGTTCTTC
CASRQTSGYNEQFF
>many|TRBD2|TRBV5-4|TRBJ2-5|18
TGTGCCAGCAGCTTGCTGTCTTCGGCGGGAGGGCCCTCAGAGACCCAGTACTTC
CASSLLSSAGGPSETQYF
>few|TRBD1|TRBV5-1|TRBJ2-1|14
TGCGCCAGCAGCTACGGACAGGGCAGCAATGAGCAGTTCTTC
CASSYGQGSNEQFF
>many|TRBD2|TRBV20-1|TRBJ2-7|13
TGCAGTGCGCGACTAGCGGGATACCACGAGCAGTACTTC
CSARLAGYHEQYF
>many|.|TRBV6-1|TRBJ1-1|15
TGTGCCAGCACCAGCGGGGAGGGGCCGAACACTGAAGCTTTCTTT
CASTSGEGPNTEAFF
>.|.|TRBV9|TRBJ2-3|14
TGTGCCAGCAGCCTAGGGTGGTTAGGAGATACGCAGTATTTT
CASSLGWLGDTQYF
>.|TRBD1|TRBV29-1|TRBJ1-1|11
TGCAGCGGGGACAGGGACACTGAAGCTTTCTTT
CSGDRDTEAFF
>many|.|TRBV5-5|TRBJ1-5|15
TGTGCCAGCAGCTTGGCGGCTTTTCGCAATCAGCCCCAGCATTTT
CASSLAAFRNQPQHF
>many|.|TRBV5-1|TRBJ2-6|16
TGCGCCAGCAGCTCGACGGACAGCTCTGGGGCCAACGTCCTGACTTTC
CASSSTDSSGANVLTF
>many|TRBD2|TRBV29-1|TRBJ2-2|12
TGCAGCGTTGGGTTAGCGGGGACTCTACTGTTTTTT
CSVGLAGTLLFF
>many|.|TRBV28|TRBJ1-6|17
TGTGCCAGCAGTTTTGCGGAAGCTAGCTCCTATAATTCACCCCTCCACTTT
CASSFAEASSYNSPLHF
>.|TRBD1|TRBV23-1|TRBJ2-1|15
TGCGCCAGCAGTCATTTGGGACAGGGAGACAATGAGCAGTTCTTC
CASSHLGQGDNEQFF
>.|TRBD1|TRBV9|TRBJ2-7|13
TGTGCCAGCAGCCCCGTAATAGGGGGCGTTCAGTACTTC
CASSPVIGGVQYF
>.|.|TRBV27|TRBJ1-4|14
TGTGCCAGCAGTTTAAGAGGCAGATTAGAAAAACTGTTTTTT
CASSLRGRLEKLFF
>.|TRBD2|TRBV4-2|TRBJ2-7|16
TGTGCCAGCAGCCAAGATACTAGCGGGCTTTCCTACGAGCAGTACTTC
CASSQDTSGLSYEQYF